The present entry profiles one T cell receptor beta chain with its context. The germline V and J ends were trimmed by 7 bases and 0 bases, with 12 bases remaining between them. Germline assignment: CDR1 SGHVS and CDR2 FQNEAQ. The CDR3 is made up of 14 amino acids. This sample was taken from a study of OX40 agonist ivuxolimab in advanced cancers. In the study overall: Patients were 82.7% male with ages roughly 23 to 90, mean 60. Prior anti-PD-1, anti-PD-L1 or anti-CTLA-4 therapy was allowed; about 39% had some.

Sequencing was performed with immunoSEQ multiplex PCR; in TCRdb, only in-frame clones are kept and a portion is missing. The table shows 55,000 to 80,000 clones, with 75% to 95% occurring only once. Sequencing was performed on CD4+ or CD8+ T cells sorted from blood, taken in a trial of the OX40 agonist ivuxolimab. The chain links TRBV7-8 to TRBJ1-1; TRBD1 is a possible D gene (5 bases). This clonotype was sampled from an adult with an advanced solid tumor such as melanoma, head and neck, liver or kidney cancer. CDR3 residues: CASNRGRMNTEAFF. The CDR3 DNA follows: TGTGCCAGCAATAGGGGCAGGATGAACACTGAAGCTTTCTTT.